The 23 T cell receptor beta chains below come from one sample, sequenced in a study of shared clonotypes between healthy human individuals. Libraries were prepared by immunoSEQ multiplex PCR; TCRdb keeps only in-frame clonotypes and omits some of them. The table shows 2 million to 2.5 million clones, with over 90% occurring only once. Sequenced: naive CD4+ T cells from PBMCs. Sample subset: CD45RA+ positively selected. These receptors all come from a man aged 18 to 30 in good health. Some clones in this sample may be carry-over from other donors' samples.

This chain uses TRBV9 with TRBJ2-1, with D perhaps matching TRBD1 (5 bases). Trimming left V 0 bases short and J 0 bases short, with 19 bases between. This CDR3 comprises 19 residues. Germline V CDR1 and CDR2: SGDLS, YYNGEE. CDR3 protein: CASSVVDSAYDSSYNEQFF. CDR3 sequence (DNA): TGTGCCAGCAGCGTAGTTGATTCAGCGTACGACAGCTCCTACAATGAGCAGTTCTTC.

The chain uses TRBV19 and TRBJ1-1; D might be TRBD1 (6 bases). The CDR3 length is 14 residues. Trimming shortened V by 4 bases and J by 0 bases, and 9 bases separated the two germline ends. From germline, CDR1 is LNHDA and CDR2 SQIVND (reference sequence). This CDR3 is CASSTGVLNTEAFF. CDR3 nucleotide sequence: TGTGCCAGTAGTACAGGGGTTTTGAACACTGAAGCTTTCTTT.

The genes are TRBV6-6 and TRBJ2-3; no reliable D call. The length of the CDR3 is 15 residues. Per germline, CDR1 MNHNY and CDR2 SVGAGI (reference sequence). With 8 bases removed from V and 1 base from J, the gap between germline ends came to 16 bases. The CDR3 loop reads CASLPRRLGTDTQYF. CDR3 sequence (DNA): TGTGCCAGCCTACCCAGGCGTCTTGGCACAGATACGCAGTATTTT.

V and J are TRBV18 and TRBJ1-1, with 7 bases aligning to TRBD1. V lost 2 bases and J lost 1; bases outside the gene matches: 7. Germline V CDR1 and CDR2: KGHSH, LQKENI. This CDR3 has 16 residues. CDR3 sequence reads: CASSPFLTGANTEAFF. In DNA, the CDR3 is TGTGCCAGCTCACCATTTCTTACAGGGGCGAACACTGAAGCTTTCTTT.

The table lists this clone with a few counts. The rearrangement links TRBV12-5 to TRBJ2-7; a weak D match, TRBD2 (6 bases). This CDR3 spans 16 amino acids. With 8 bases removed from V and 7 bases from J, the gap between germline ends came to 27 bases. CDR1 LGHNT and CDR2 FRNRAP come from the germline V gene. CDR3 region: CASSQGGERAGGEQYF. The CDR3 coding sequence is TGTGCTAGTAGCCAGGGCGGGGAGCGGGCCGGCGGGGAGCAGTACTTC.

About this clone: Other DNA variants within this sample encode the same CDR3. The CDR3 DNA is TGTGCCAGCTCACCTTCTAGCGGGTACAATGAGCAGTTCTTC. Translated, it gives CASSPSSGYNEQFF. The chain joins TRBV18 to TRBJ2-1, with 8 bases fitting TRBD2. Losses at the gene ends were 3 bases for V and 4 bases for J; bases not matched to a gene: 2. The CDR3 totals 14 residues. Germline V CDR1 and CDR2: KGHSH, LQKENI.

This sequence joins TRBV5-1 and TRBJ1-4; D is uncertain. The CDR3 covers 13 residues. Trimming took 0 bases from V and 8 from J, leaving 8 bases between them. Germline CDR1 and CDR2: SGHRS and YFSETQ. CDR3 in DNA: TGCGCCAGCAGCTTGGCCCAGGACGAAAAACTGTTTTTT. Translating gives CASSLAQDEKLFF.

The V and J genes are TRBV4-3 and TRBJ1-4; D gene ambiguous. V gave up 0 bases and J gave up 7 bases, with 12 bases separating them. The length of the CDR3 is 15 residues. CDR1 and CDR2 (germline): LGHNA, YSLEER. The DNA for the CDR3 is TGCGCCAGCAGCCAAGATCTTAGGACGGGTGAAAAACTGTTTTTT. Its translation is CASSQDLRTGEKLFF.

The chain employs TRBV2 and TRBJ1-5, with a tentative D call TRBD1 (5 bases). The CDR3 is 15 residues long. V dropped 7 bases and J dropped 0 bases, with 13 bases sitting between them. The V gene's germline CDR1 is SNHLY and CDR2 FYNNEI. CDR3 DNA: TGTGCCAGCAATCTATCAGGGCGTAGCAATCAGCCCCAGCATTTT. Translation gives CASNLSGRSNQPQHF.

This clone was detected a few times. The chain has TRBV7-3 and TRBJ1-2, with D possibly TRBD1 on 5 matching bases. CDR3 size: 17 residues. Germline V gene sequence: CDR1 SGHTA, CDR2 FQGTGA. Trimming cost V 1 base and J 2 bases, with 17 bases left between them. CDR3 region: CASSLSRGTLSNYGYTF. DNA of the CDR3: TGTGCCAGCAGCTTAAGTCGGGGCACCCTCTCAAACTATGGCTACACCTTC.

The rearrangement links TRBV9 to TRBJ1-2; possibly TRBD1 for D (6 bases). Deletions cut 4 bases from V and 7 bases from J, with 17 bases between. Germline V gene sequence: CDR1 SGDLS, CDR2 YYNGEE. CDR3 size: 14 residues. The CDR3 sequence is CASSPEGGSGGYTF. CDR3 sequence (DNA): TGTGCCAGCAGCCCAGAGGGGGGGTCGGGTGGCTACACCTTC.

About this clone: Additional DNA sequences in this sample encode the identical CDR3. The chain recombines TRBV7-2 with TRBJ1-1, with no clear D. With 1 base removed from V and 5 bases from J, the gap between germline ends came to 11 bases. This CDR3 is built from 14 residues. CDR1 and CDR2 (germline): SGHTA, FQGNSA. CDR3 in DNA: TGTGCCAGCAGCTTAGTATCCGGGAGGACTGAAGCTTTCTTT. Encoded protein: CASSLVSGRTEAFF.

The J gene is TRBJ2-3, the V gene TRBV7-2, with D perhaps assigned TRBD1 or TRBD2 (5 bases each). CDR3 length: 14 amino acids. From germline, CDR1 is SGHTA and CDR2 FQGNSA. Trimming cost V 6 bases and J 4 bases, with 14 bases left between them. CDR3 nucleotide sequence: TGTGCCAGCAGTCTACTTGGGGGTTCAGATACGCAGTATTTT. It codes for CASSLLGGSDTQYF. Variable domain in full (rest from reference TRBV7-2 and TRBJ2-3): GAGVSQSPSNKVTEKGKDVELRCDPISGHTALYWYRQSLGQGLEFLIYFQGNSAPDKSGLPSDRFSAERTGGSVSTLTIQRTQQEDSAVYLCASSLLGGSDTQYFGPGTRLTVL.

CDR3 bases: TGTGCCAGCAGTTCAGGACTAGCGGGATTCGGTGAGCAGTACTTC. Translated: CASSSGLAGFGEQYF. The chain joins TRBV11-2 to TRBJ2-7; 12 nucleotides match TRBD2. Germline trimming cut 6 bases from V and 7 bases from J; bases unmatched to any gene: 10. The CDR3 consists of 15 residues. Germline V gene lookup returns CDR1 SGHAT and CDR2 FQNNGV.

V usage is TRBV5-1 and J usage is TRBJ2-5, with D maybe TRBD2 (6 bases). The CDR3 has 15 amino acids. From germline, CDR1 is SGHRS and CDR2 YFSETQ. Trimming shortened V by 7 bases and J by 4 bases, and 20 bases separated the two germline ends. The CDR3 bases are TGCGCCAGCTCCCTTACTTCTGGAGGGGCAGAGACCCAGTACTTC. Protein product: CASSLTSGGAETQYF.

The chain recombines TRBV9 with TRBJ2-2; D is unresolved. V was pared by 3 bases and J by 0 bases, with 9 bases between. The CDR3 spans 15 residues. Germline CDR1 is SGDLS and CDR2 is YYNGEE. CDR3 region: CASSEGTSNTGELFF. DNA for the CDR3: TGTGCCAGCAGCGAGGGCACTTCGAACACCGGGGAGCTGTTTTTT.

This sequence joins TRBV6-6 and TRBJ1-1, with D possibly TRBD1 on 6 matching bases. Germline lookup yields CDR1 MNHNY and CDR2 SVGAGI (reference sequence). The germline V and J ends were trimmed by 8 bases and 0 bases, with 19 bases remaining between them. The CDR3 sequence is 16 residues long. The CDR3 DNA reads as TGTGCCAGCGAAACCGGCAGGGGCTGGGTGAACACTGAAGCTTTCTTT. Amino acids: CASETGRGWVNTEAFF.

This rearrangement joins TRBV28 to TRBJ2-3; D is ambiguous. V was shortened by 1 base and J by 6 bases, with 5 bases between the two germline ends. CDR1 and CDR2 from the germline V gene are MDHEN and SYDVKM. There are 12 residues in the CDR3. In nucleotides, the CDR3 is TGTGCCAGCAGTTTATTTTACGATACGCAGTATTTT. As protein: CASSLFYDTQYF.

The chain combines TRBV4-3 with TRBJ2-1; 8 nucleotides align to TRBD1. After removal of 3 bases from V and 4 bases from J, the junction contained 8 bases not matched to a gene. The CDR3 consists of 16 residues. The V gene's germline CDR1 is LGHNA and CDR2 YSLEER. The chain's CDR3 is CASSQIGQGIYNEQFF. The DNA of the CDR3 is TGCGCCAGCAGCCAGATAGGACAGGGAATATACAATGAGCAGTTCTTC.

V gene TRBV21-1 combines with J gene TRBJ2-3; no check of the table's D call, TRBD2, against the DNA was made. TRBV21-1 is classified as a pseudogene. The CDR3 is 18 residues long. For the CDR3, the DNA is TGTGCCAGCAGCAAAGCGCTTCGGCCGGACTGTGGCACAGATACGCAGTATTTT. Its protein product is CASSKALRPDCGTDTQYF.

This rearrangement joins TRBV25-1 to TRBJ1-3, with TRBD1 identical over 7 bases. CDR3 length: 16 amino acids. Trimming cost V 1 base and J 3 bases; bases outside gene matches: 6. The V gene's germline CDR1 is MGHDK and CDR2 SYGVNS. The CDR3 DNA reads TGTGCCAGCAGTGAATTTAGGGGGCGATATGGAAACACCATATATTTT. Protein product: CASSEFRGRYGNTIYF.

CDR3 coding DNA: TGTGCCTGGATTTCGAACAGGGGTAATGGCTACACCTTC. Encoded protein: CAWISNRGNGYTF. This sequence joins TRBV30 and TRBJ1-2; 7 nucleotides agree with TRBD1. The V gene's germline CDR1 is GTSNPN and CDR2 SVGIG (reference sequence). After removal of 4 bases from V and 6 bases from J, the junction contained 8 bases not matched to a gene. The CDR3 covers 13 residues.

The chain has TRBV6-4 and TRBJ2-3; 11 nucleotides line up with TRBD2. V lost 6 bases to trimming and J lost 2 bases; unmatched junction nucleotides: 7. Looked up from germline, CDR1 is MRHNA and CDR2 is SNTAGT. This CDR3 is built from 16 residues. CDR3 nucleotide sequence: TGTGCCAGCAGCCCAGGGACTAGCGGATACACAGATACGCAGTATTTT. Its protein product is CASSPGTSGYTDTQYF.